A single sample gave rise to the 21 T cell receptor beta chains below, sequenced in a study of human T cells and chemical hapten exposure listed by TCRdb under 2021. The time point label of this sample denotes: patch test 2, 6 weeks after DPC sensitization. Explained via the paper, the treatment or condition label denotes: therapeutic diphenylcyclopropenone sensitization with weekly scalp DPC. Library preparation used RACE. Sequencing was carried out with a NextSeq 500. TCRdb took the public reads, trimmed them with fastp at Q25, ran MiXCR for clone calling and kept in-frame beta chains. Rows with one shared CDR3 protein collapse into an entry with the most common genes and DNA. This sample lists hundreds of thousands of distinct CDR3 sequences; roughly 6.3% were detected once. 5% to 6% of the sample is held by the ten biggest clonotypes. This specimen consisted of whole blood, obtained in connection with sensitization to the hapten diphenylcyclopropenone (DPC). The receptors derive from a woman between 18 and 29 years old with alopecia areata. Some clones in this sample may be carry-over from other donors' samples.

There are many counts of this clonotype. The chain links TRBV6-5 to TRBJ1-6, with D maybe TRBD1 (5 bases). The CDR3 totals 14 residues. The V end was cut by 5 bases, the J end by 11 bases, with 16 bases between. Germline CDR1 MNHEY, CDR2 SVGAGI. As DNA, the CDR3 is TGTGCCAGCAGTCCTAGGGGTAATACGGCACCCCTCCACTTT. Translation: CASSPRGNTAPLHF.

This clonotype was detected only a few times. The chain couples TRBV12-3 or TRBV12-4 to TRBJ1-2, with D hard to call. The CDR3 covers 13 residues. V was shortened by 5 bases and J by 2 bases, with 9 bases between the two germline ends. In DNA, the CDR3 is TGTGCCAGCAGTAGTTTCGGCAACTATGGCTACACCTTC. It is translated as CASSSFGNYGYTF.

This clonotype has more than one count but fewer than ten. V is TRBV27 and J is TRBJ2-7; D call uncertain. Germline V gene data show CDR1 as MNHEY and CDR2 as SMNVEV (reference sequence). Trimming pared 0 bases from V and 0 bases from J, leaving 12 bases between. The CDR3 consists of 16 residues. The CDR3 sequence: CASSLSPGRSSYEQYF. The CDR3 coding sequence is TGTGCCAGCAGTTTATCTCCTGGAAGGAGCTCCTACGAGCAGTACTTC.

This clonotype was detected a few times. J is TRBJ2-4 and V is TRBV6-2 or TRBV6-3; D unclear. CDR1 and CDR2 from the germline V gene are MNHEY and SVGEGT. Trimming cost V 7 bases and J 5 bases, with 12 bases left between them. This CDR3 region has 13 residues. The CDR3 DNA is TGTGCCAGCACCACGTGGCGACAAAACATTCAGTACTTC. Protein product: CASTTWRQNIQYF.

This chain uses TRBV7-2 with TRBJ2-4; the match to TRBD1 covers 12 bases. The CDR3 has 15 residues. The V gene's germline CDR1 is SGHTA and CDR2 FQGNSA. V shed 2 bases, J shed 8 bases, and the junction held 4 bases outside the gene matches. This CDR3 reads CASSLKGTGGYIQYF. CDR3 coding DNA: TGTGCCAGCAGCTTAAAAGGGACAGGGGGCTACATTCAGTACTTC.

The chain uses TRBV6-5 and TRBJ1-3; a possible D gene is TRBD1 (6 bases). Trimming pared 6 bases from V and 5 bases from J, leaving 14 bases between. The CDR3 sequence is 14 residues long. CDR1 and CDR2 from the germline V gene are MNHEY and SVGAGI. CDR3: CASRTGHRRNTIYF. In nucleotides, the CDR3 is TGTGCCAGCAGAACGGGACATCGGAGAAACACCATATATTTT.

This clonotype was counted at least ten times. V usage is TRBV7-9 and J usage is TRBJ1-1, with D perhaps matching TRBD1 (6 bases). Germline loops: CDR1 SEHNR, CDR2 FQNEAQ (reference sequence). The CDR3 has 15 amino acids. Trimming removed 5 bases from V and 1 base from J, with 14 bases in between. CDR3 bases: TGTGCCAGCAGCGTCCAGGACAGCGAGAACACTGAAGCTTTCTTT. Its translation: CASSVQDSENTEAFF.

This clonotype was counted ten times or more. The V and J genes are TRBV10-3 and TRBJ2-1, with 7 bases fitting TRBD1. CDR3 length: 13 residues. V dropped 3 bases and J dropped 14; count of bases not matched to a gene: 10. In germline, CDR1 is ENHRY, CDR2 SYGVKD. CDR3 nucleotides: TGTGCCATCAGTGACAAACCCGGGACAGTTGAGTTCTTC. It codes for CAISDKPGTVEFF.

This clonotype showed up many times. This CDR3 reads CASHLPGGRGYTF. In DNA, the CDR3 is TGTGCCAGTCACCTCCCGGGAGGACGCGGCTACACCTTC. The gene calls are TRBV6-2 or TRBV6-3 and TRBJ1-2; D is ambiguous. The CDR3 spans 13 residues. Germline-derived CDR1 and CDR2 are MNHEY and SVGEGT. Trimming removed 9 bases at V and 8 bases at J, with 19 bases between.

At least ten counts were recorded for this clonotype. The chain links TRBV12-3 or TRBV12-4 to TRBJ1-5; D call uncertain. The CDR3 loop spans 12 amino acids. The V end lost 6 bases, the J end lost 3 bases, and 6 bases lay between the germline ends. This CDR3 is CASSQLNQPQHF. In DNA form, the CDR3 reads TGTGCCAGCAGCCAGCTCAATCAGCCCCAGCATTTT.

V and J are TRBV20-1 and TRBJ2-3; TRBD2 matches at 10 bases. The germline V gene has CDR1 DFQATT and CDR2 SNEGSKA (reference sequence). CDR3 length: 15 residues. Unmatched junction bases numbered 7, after V lost 3 bases and J lost 4 bases. CDR3: CSASPSGGVADTQYF. CDR3 nucleotides: TGCAGTGCTAGCCCAAGCGGGGGGGTAGCAGATACGCAGTATTTT.

This clonotype was counted between two and nine times. Its ends do not fully match the called genes, so a read error is possible. V usage is TRBV14 and J usage is TRBJ1-2; the match to TRBD1 covers 7 bases. Germline loops: CDR1 SGHDN, CDR2 FVKESK. The CDR3 loop spans 14 amino acids. CDR3 in DNA: TGTGCCAGCAGCGAAGACAGGGCGACCTATGGCTACACCTTC. The encoded protein is CASSEDRATYGYTF.

The chain combines TRBV12-3 or TRBV12-4 with TRBJ2-2; either TRBD1 or TRBD2 may supply D (6 bases each). The CDR3 covers 15 residues. V was clipped by 6 bases and J by 3 bases, with 14 bases between them. DNA for the CDR3: TGTGCCAGCAGCGAGGGGGGTACGCACACCGGGGAGCTGTTTTTT. Amino acids: CASSEGGTHTGELFF.

This sequence joins TRBV24-1 and TRBJ2-7; D is possibly TRBD2 (5 bases). Germline assignment: CDR1 KGHDR and CDR2 SFDVKD. V was trimmed by 9 bases and J by 0 bases, leaving 17 bases between them. The CDR3 length is 15 residues. The CDR3, as DNA: TGTGCCACCCGCCTCGGGAAGGTCAGCTCCTACGAGCAGTACTTC. Translating gives CATRLGKVSSYEQYF.

This rearrangement joins TRBV13 to TRBJ2-6; tentative D call: TRBD1 (5 bases). The V end was cut by 0 bases, the J end by 2 bases, with 8 bases between. Germline V gene lookup returns CDR1 PRHDT and CDR2 FYEKMQ (reference sequence). There are 16 residues in the CDR3. The CDR3 loop is CASSLGSGPGANVLTF. The DNA of the CDR3 is TGTGCCAGCAGCTTAGGATCAGGGCCTGGGGCCAACGTCCTGACTTTC.

This clonotype was observed at least ten times. The CDR3 coding sequence is TGCAGCGTTGCGGAGGGGAGGGGAGGCTACACCTTC. Its protein is CSVAEGRGGYTF. The chain combines TRBV29-1 with TRBJ1-2; TRBD1 might be the D (5 bases). V dropped 4 bases and J dropped 8 bases, with 14 bases sitting between them. Germline CDR1 SQVTM, CDR2 ANQGSEA. The CDR3 is made up of 12 amino acids.

The J gene is TRBJ1-2, the V gene TRBV5-1; D unclear. The CDR3 extends over 14 amino acids. Per germline, CDR1 SGHRS and CDR2 YFSETQ. V lost 0 bases and J lost 2, with 8 bases in between. The CDR3 DNA follows: TGCGCCAGCAGCTTGGTCCTGCAGAACTATGGCTACACCTTC. Translated: CASSLVLQNYGYTF.

This clonotype was picked up a small number of times. J is TRBJ1-1 and V is TRBV27; D is possibly TRBD1 (5 bases). CDR1 is MNHEY and CDR2 is SMNVEV in the germline V gene (reference sequence). The germline V and J ends were trimmed by 3 bases and 1 base, with 15 bases remaining between them. This CDR3 is built from 16 residues. DNA for the CDR3: TGTGCCAGCAGTTTCATTGGCAGGGTTACGAACACTGAAGCTTTCTTT. Residues: CASSFIGRVTNTEAFF.

The sample holds a few counts of this clonotype. V is TRBV18 and J is TRBJ2-3; 9 bases are a match to TRBD2. The CDR3 totals 17 residues. V lost 2 bases, J lost 1 base, and 7 bases stayed unmatched. Germline V gene lookup returns CDR1 KGHSH and CDR2 LQKENI. CDR3 DNA sequence: TGTGCCAGCTCACCAAATTCGGCTAGCGGGGGCACAGATACGCAGTATTTT. Protein sequence: CASSPNSASGGTDTQYF.

This clonotype was recorded at least ten times. The rearrangement links TRBV7-9 to TRBJ1-2; a weak D match, TRBD1 (5 bases). Trimming left V 5 bases short and J 4 bases short, with 29 bases between. This CDR3 spans 19 amino acids. The germline CDR1 and CDR2 sequences are SEHNR and FQNEAQ (reference sequence). CDR3 residues: CASSNSLGRDPRWGYGYTF. CDR3 DNA sequence: TGTGCCAGCAGCAATAGCTTGGGCAGGGACCCTCGATGGGGCTATGGCTACACCTTC. Together with reference TRBV7-9 and TRBJ1-2, the CDR3 gives the full variable domain: DTGVSQNPRHKITKRGQNVTFRCDPISEHNRLYWYRQTLGQGPEFLTYFQNEAQLEKSRLLSDRFSAERPKGSFSTLEIQRTEQGDSAMYLCASSNSLGRDPRWGYGYTFGSGTRLTVV.

This clonotype was counted at least ten times. The chain uses TRBV7-8 and TRBJ2-3; TRBD2 is a possible D gene (6 bases). Per germline, CDR1 SGHVS and CDR2 FQNEAQ. Trimming stripped 5 bases from V and 0 bases from J, with 15 bases between. This CDR3 has 16 residues. The CDR3 reads CASSRTSRPSTDTQYF. CDR3 in DNA: TGTGCCAGCAGCCGAACTAGCAGACCGAGCACAGATACGCAGTATTTT.